Detailed here is one T cell receptor (beta chain). Its specific antigen is unknown. No per-base quality is available; no much larger clone lies one base away. The CDR3 regions of human TCRbeta chains were analyzed by immunosequencing. Concerning the study's data processing: TCRs in the repertoires were matched against a reference library of SARS-CoV-2-specific TCRs that had been generated with the MIRA antigen-specificity platform. Breadth was defined as the fraction of unique TCRs that were SARS-CoV-2-associated. Depth was defined as the fraction of total T cells that were SARS-CoV-2-associated. Each spike-specific TCR was assigned to its reactive spike region and to a CD4 or CD8 class using the MIRA data. Log10-transformed breadth and depth values were compared by one-way ANOVA with Sidak's multiple comparisons tests. Drawn from immuneACCESS, this table holds only the in-frame rearrangements with V and J called that TCRdb kept. Clones are partly lost; checked studies trace under half to an unresolved V gene and leave the rest unexplained. V and J calls and clone size come straight from that table; D and trimming were deduced from the DNA. This sample holds about 160,000 clones; more than 85% were observed only once. The ten largest account for approximately 1% of the sample.

This specimen comes from a study of T cell responses to AZD1222 COVID-19 vaccine (dated by TCRdb to the early 2020s). Concerning the study at large: AZD1222 recipients whose second dose came at about 4 weeks and those whose second dose came at about 12 weeks were combined into one group, since spike-specific TCR depth and breadth did not differ between the two schedules. A total of around 240 trial participants underwent TCR sequencing, of whom around 210 had received two doses of AZD1222 and around 25 had received two doses of the MenACWY control vaccine. Trial participants were enrolled into age subgroups of 18-55, 56-69 and 70-plus years, which contained about 150, 27 and 61 TCR-sequenced participants, respectively.

On the study overall, not on this receptor specifically: Most participants were white British and females outnumbered males, and the authors suggested that clonal diversity may have been underestimated. Nearly half of unique spike-specific TCRs reportedly recognized epitopes outside regions mutated in the B.1.351 and B.1.1.7 variants. A significant rise in spike-specific TCR breadth and depth was observed after two AZD1222 doses relative to day 0 and relative to MenACWY recipients. In the small 56-69-year group, the increase in depth fell short of significance, most likely because of low power. Conclusions about previously exposed vaccinees were limited because only a handful of AZD1222 recipients were SARS-CoV-2 seropositive at baseline. Vaccine-associated CD4 TCRs spanned the whole spike protein, with dominant responses in regions 160-218 and 743-854. Because no day 14 peak-response samples were available, repertoires were characterized only after the peak T cell response.

Based on the germline V gene, the CDR1 and CDR2 sequences are SGHRS and YFSETQ. V was cut back by 0 bases and J by 6 bases, leaving a gap of 7 bases between them. CDR3 length: 13 amino acids, cysteine to phenylalanine. Only the CDR3 DNA is retained, 39 bases long and in frame from the first base. The time point label for this specimen denotes: baseline before first vaccination. Samples from vaccinated people were obtained from the UK trials COV001 and COV002, which included a single-blind randomized controlled phase 2/3 trial of AZD1222 (ChAdOx1 nCoV-19) in healthy adults. For TCRbeta chain sequencing, PBMC samples were collected from trial participants at day 0 and at day 28 after the second dose.

The clonotype was recovered from an adult in good health. The chain is encoded by TRBV5-1 joined to TRBJ1-5; the D gene cannot be named for sure. The sequences come from peripheral blood, collected on day 0 of AZD1222 vaccination. The nucleotides read TGCGCCAGCAGCTTGGTATCTGGTCAGCCCCAGCATTTT. Its protein reads: CASSLVSGQPQHF.